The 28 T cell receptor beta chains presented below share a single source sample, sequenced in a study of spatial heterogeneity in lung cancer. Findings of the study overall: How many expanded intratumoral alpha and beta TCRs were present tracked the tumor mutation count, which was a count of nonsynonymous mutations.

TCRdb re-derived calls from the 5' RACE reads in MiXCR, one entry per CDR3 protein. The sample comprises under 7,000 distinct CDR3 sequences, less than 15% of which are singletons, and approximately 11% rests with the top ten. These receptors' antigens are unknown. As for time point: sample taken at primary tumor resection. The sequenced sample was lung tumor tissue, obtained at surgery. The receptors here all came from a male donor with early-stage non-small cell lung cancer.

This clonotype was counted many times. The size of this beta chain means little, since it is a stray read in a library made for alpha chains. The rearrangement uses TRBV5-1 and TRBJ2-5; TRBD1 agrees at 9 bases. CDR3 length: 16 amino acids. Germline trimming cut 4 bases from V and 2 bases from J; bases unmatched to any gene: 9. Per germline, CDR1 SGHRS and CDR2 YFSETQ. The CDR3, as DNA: TGCGCCAGCAGCCAGGGACAGGGCCTAGGACAAGAGACCCAGTACTTC. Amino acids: CASSQGQGLGQETQYF. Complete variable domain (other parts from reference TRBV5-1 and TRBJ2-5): KAGVTQTPRYLIKTRGQQVTLSCSPISGHRSVSWYQQTPGQGLQFLFEYFSETQRNKGNFPGRFSGRQFSNSRSEMNVSTLELGDSALYLCASSQGQGLGQETQYFGPGTRLLVL.

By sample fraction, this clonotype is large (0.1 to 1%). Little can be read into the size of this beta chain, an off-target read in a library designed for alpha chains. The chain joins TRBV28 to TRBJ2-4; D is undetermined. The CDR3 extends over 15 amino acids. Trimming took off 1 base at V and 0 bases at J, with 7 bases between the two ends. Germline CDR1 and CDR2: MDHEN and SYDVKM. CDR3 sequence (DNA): TGTGCCAGCAGTTTATACCCGTTAGCCAAAAACATTCAGTACTTC. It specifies CASSLYPLAKNIQYF.

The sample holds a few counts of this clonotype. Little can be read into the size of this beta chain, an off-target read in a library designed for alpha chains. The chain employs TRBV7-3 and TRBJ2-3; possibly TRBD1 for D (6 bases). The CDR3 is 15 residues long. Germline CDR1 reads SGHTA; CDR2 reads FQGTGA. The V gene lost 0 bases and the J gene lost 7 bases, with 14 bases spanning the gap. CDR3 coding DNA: TGTGCCAGCAGCTTAACGCTAGGGGGAATGAATACGCAGTATTTT. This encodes CASSLTLGGMNTQYF.

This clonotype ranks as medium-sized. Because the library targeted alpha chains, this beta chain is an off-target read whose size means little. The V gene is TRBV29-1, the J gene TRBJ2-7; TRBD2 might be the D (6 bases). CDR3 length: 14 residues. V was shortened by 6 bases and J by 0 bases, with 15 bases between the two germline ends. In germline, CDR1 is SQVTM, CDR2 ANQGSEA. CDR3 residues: CSVVGGGSSYEQYF. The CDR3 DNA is TGCAGCGTGGTCGGTGGGGGGAGCTCCTACGAGCAGTACTTC.

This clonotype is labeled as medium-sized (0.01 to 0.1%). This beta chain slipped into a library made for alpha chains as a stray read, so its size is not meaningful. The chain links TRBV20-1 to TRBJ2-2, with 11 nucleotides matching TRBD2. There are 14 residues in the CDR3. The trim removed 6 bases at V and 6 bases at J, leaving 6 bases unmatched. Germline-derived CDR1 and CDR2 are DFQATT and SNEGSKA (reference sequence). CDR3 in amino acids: CSARSGRAAGELFF. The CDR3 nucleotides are TGCAGTGCCCGTAGCGGGAGGGCCGCCGGGGAGCTGTTTTTT.

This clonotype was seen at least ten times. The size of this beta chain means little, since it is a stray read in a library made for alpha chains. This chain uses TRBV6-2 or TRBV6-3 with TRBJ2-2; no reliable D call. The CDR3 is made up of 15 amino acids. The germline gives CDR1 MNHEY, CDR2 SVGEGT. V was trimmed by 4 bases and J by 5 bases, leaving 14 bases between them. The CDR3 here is CASSLGAGRTGELFF. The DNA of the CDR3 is TGTGCCAGCAGTTTGGGCGCCGGAAGGACCGGGGAGCTGTTTTTT.

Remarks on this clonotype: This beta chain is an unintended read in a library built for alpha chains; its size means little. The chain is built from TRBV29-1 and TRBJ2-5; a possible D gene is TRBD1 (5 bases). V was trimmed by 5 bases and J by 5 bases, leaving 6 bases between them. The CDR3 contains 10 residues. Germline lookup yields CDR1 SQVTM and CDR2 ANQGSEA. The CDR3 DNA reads TGCAGCGTTCAGGGCGAGACCCAGTACTTC. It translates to CSVQGETQYF.

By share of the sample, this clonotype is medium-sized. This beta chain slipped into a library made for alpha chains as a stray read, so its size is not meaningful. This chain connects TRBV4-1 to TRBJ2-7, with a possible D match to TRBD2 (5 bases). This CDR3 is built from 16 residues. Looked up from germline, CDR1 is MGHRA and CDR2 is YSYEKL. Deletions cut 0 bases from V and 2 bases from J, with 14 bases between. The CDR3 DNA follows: TGCGCCAGCAGCCAAGATCGGACGGGAATGACCTACGAGCAGTACTTC. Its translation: CASSQDRTGMTYEQYF.

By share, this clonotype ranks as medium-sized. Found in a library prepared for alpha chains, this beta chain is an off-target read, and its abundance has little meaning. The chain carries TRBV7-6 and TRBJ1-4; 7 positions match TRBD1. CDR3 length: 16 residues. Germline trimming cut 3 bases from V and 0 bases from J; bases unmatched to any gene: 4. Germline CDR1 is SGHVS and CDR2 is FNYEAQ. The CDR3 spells CASSLGQSATNEKLFF. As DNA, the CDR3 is TGTGCCAGCAGCTTGGGACAGAGTGCAACTAATGAAAAACTGTTTTTT.

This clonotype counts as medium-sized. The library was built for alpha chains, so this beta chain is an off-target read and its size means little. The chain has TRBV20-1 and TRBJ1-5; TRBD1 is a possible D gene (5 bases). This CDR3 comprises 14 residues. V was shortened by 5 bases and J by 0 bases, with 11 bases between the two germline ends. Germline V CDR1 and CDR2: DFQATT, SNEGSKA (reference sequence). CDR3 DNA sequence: TGCAGTGCTGAAGGGACGGATAGCAATCAGCCCCAGCATTTT. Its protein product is CSAEGTDSNQPQHF.

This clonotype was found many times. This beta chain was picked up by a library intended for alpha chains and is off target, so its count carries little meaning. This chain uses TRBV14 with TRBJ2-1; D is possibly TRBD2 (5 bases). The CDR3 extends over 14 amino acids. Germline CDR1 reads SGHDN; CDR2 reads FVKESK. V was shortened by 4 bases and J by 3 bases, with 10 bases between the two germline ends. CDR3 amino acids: CASSRSSVYNEQFF. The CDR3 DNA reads TGTGCCAGCAGCCGCAGTAGCGTCTACAATGAGCAGTTCTTC.

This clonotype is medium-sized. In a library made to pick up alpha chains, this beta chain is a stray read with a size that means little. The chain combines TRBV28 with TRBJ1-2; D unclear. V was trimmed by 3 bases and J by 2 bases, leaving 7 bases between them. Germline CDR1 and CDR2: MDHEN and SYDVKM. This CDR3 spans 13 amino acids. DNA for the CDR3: TGTGCCAGCAGTTTTGTCCGGAACTATGGCTACACCTTC. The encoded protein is CASSFVRNYGYTF.

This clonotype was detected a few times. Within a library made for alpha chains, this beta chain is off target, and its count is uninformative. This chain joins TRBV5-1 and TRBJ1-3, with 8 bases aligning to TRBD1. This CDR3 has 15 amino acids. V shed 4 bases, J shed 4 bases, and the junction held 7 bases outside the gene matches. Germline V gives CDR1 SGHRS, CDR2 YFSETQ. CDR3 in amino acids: CASSLGQGLGNTIYF. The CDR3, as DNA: TGCGCCAGCAGCCTCGGACAGGGATTGGGAAACACCATATATTTT.

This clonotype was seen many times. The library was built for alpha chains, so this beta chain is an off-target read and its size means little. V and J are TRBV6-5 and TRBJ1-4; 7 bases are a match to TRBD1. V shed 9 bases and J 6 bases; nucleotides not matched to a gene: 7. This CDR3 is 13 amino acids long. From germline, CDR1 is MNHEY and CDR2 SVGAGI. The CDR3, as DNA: TGTGCCAGTGGGACAGAACTGGATGAAAAACTGTTTTTT. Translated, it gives CASGTELDEKLFF.

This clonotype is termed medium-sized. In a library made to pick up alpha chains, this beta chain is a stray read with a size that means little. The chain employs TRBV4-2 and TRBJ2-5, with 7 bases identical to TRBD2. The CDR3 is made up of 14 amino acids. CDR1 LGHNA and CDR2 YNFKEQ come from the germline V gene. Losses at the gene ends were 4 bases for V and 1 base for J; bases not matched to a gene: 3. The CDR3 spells CASSLGLPQETQYF. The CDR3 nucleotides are TGTGCCAGCAGCCTGGGACTACCCCAAGAGACCCAGTACTTC.

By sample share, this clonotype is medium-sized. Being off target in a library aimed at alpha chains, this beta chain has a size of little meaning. This CDR3 is CASSLWDTQYF. The CDR3 DNA reads TGTGCCAGCAGTTTATGGGATACGCAGTATTTT. The rearrangement uses TRBV28 and TRBJ2-3, with D hard to call. CDR1 is MDHEN, CDR2 SYDVKM, per germline. The CDR3 has 11 amino acids. V shed 0 bases and J shed 6 bases, with 1 base lying between them.

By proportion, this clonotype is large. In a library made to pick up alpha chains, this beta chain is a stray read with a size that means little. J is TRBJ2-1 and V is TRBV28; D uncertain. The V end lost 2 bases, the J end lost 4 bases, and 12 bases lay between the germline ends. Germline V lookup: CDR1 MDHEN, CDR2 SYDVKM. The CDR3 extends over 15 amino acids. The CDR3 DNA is TGTGCCAGCAGTTTACCCGAACGCCATTACAATGAGCAGTTCTTC. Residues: CASSLPERHYNEQFF.

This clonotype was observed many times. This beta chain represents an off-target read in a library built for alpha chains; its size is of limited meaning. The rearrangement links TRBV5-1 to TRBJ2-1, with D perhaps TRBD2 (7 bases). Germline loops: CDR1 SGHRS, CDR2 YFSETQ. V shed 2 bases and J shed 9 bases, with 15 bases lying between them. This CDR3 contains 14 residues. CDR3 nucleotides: TGCGCCAGCAGCTTAGGGGGAGGGCCTGGTGAGCAGTTCTTC. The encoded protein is CASSLGGGPGEQFF.

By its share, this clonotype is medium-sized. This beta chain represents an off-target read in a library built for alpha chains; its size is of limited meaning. CDR3 region: CASSTDVDEQYF. The CDR3 DNA follows: TGTGCCAGCAGCACCGACGTCGACGAGCAGTACTTC. The V and J genes are TRBV7-9 and TRBJ2-7; D gene uncertain. The V and J ends lost 5 bases and 5 bases respectively, with 10 bases between them. CDR1 SEHNR and CDR2 FQNEAQ come from the germline V gene (reference sequence). This CDR3 has 12 residues.

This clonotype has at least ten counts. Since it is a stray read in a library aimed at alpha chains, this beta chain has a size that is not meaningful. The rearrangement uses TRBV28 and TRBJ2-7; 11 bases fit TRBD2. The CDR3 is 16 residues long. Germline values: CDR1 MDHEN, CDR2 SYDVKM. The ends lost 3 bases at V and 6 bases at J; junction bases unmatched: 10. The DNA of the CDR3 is TGTGCCAGCAGTTTCATAGCGGGAGGGCCTTTTAGCGAGCAGTACTTC. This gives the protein CASSFIAGGPFSEQYF. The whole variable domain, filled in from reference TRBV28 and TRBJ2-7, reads DVKVTQSSRYLVKRTGEKVFLECVQDMDHENMFWYRQDPGLGLRLIYFSYDVKMKEKGDIPEGYSVSREKKERFSLILESASTNQTSMYLCASSFIAGGPFSEQYFGPGTRLTVT.

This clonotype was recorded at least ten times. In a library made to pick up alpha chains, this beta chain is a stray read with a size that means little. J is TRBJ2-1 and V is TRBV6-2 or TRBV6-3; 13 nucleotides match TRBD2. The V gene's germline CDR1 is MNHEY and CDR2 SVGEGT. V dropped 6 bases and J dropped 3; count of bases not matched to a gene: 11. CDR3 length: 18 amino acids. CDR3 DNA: TGTGCCAGCAGCTACCTAGGGACTAGCGGGATAATCTACAATGAGCAGTTCTTC. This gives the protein CASSYLGTSGIIYNEQFF.

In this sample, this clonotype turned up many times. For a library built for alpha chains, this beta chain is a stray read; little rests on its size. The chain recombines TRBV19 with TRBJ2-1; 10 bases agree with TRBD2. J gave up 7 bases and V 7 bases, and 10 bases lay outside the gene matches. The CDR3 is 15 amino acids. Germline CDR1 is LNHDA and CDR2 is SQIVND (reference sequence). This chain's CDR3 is CASMMQREGLNEQFF. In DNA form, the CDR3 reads TGTGCCAGTATGATGCAGCGGGAGGGCCTGAATGAGCAGTTCTTC.

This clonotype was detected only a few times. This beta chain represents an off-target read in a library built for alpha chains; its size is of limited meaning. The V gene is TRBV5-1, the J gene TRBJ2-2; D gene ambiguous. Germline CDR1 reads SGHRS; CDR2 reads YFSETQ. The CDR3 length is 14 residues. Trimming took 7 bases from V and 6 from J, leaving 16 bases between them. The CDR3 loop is CASRPHVEAGELFF. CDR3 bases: TGCGCCAGCCGCCCCCACGTTGAGGCCGGGGAGCTGTTTTTT. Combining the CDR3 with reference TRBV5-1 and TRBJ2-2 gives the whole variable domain KAGVTQTPRYLIKTRGQQVTLSCSPISGHRSVSWYQQTPGQGLQFLFEYFSETQRNKGNFPGRFSGRQFSNSRSEMNVSTLELGDSALYLCASRPHVEAGELFFGEGSRLTVL.

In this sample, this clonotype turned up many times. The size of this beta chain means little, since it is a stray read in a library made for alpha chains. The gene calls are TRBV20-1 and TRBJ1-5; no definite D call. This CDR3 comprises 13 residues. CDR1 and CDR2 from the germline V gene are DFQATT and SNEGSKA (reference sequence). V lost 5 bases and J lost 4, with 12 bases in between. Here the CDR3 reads CSAGGLHNQPQHF. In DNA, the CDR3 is TGCAGTGCTGGAGGATTGCATAATCAGCCCCAGCATTTT.

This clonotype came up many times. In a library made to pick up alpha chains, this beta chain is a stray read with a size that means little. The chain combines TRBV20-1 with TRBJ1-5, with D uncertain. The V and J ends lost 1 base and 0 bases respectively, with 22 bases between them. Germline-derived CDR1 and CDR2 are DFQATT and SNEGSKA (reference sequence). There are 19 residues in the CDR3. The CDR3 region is CSARGLQIFPAISNQPQHF. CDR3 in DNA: TGCAGTGCTAGAGGGCTCCAAATCTTCCCCGCGATTAGCAATCAGCCCCAGCATTTT.

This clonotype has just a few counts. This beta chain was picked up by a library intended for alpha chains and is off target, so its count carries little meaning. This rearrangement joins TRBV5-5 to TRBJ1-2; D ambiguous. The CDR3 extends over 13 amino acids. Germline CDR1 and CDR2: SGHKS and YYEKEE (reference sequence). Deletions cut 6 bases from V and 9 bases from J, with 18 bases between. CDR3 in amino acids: CASTGGLVWSYTF. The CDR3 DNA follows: TGTGCCAGCACCGGTGGGCTAGTATGGAGCTACACCTTC.

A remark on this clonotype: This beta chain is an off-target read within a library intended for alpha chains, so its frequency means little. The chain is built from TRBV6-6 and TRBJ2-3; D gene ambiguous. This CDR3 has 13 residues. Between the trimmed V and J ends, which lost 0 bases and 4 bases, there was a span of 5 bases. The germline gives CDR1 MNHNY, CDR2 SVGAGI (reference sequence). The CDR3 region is CASSYSKADTQYF. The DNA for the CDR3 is TGTGCCAGCAGTTACTCGAAAGCAGATACGCAGTATTTT.

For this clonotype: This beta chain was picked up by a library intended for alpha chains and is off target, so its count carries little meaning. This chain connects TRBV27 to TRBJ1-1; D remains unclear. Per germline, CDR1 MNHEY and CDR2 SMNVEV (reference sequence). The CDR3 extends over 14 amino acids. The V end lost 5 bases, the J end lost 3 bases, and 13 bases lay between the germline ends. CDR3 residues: CASSRRTMDTEAFF. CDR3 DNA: TGTGCCAGCAGTCGCCGGACGATGGACACTGAAGCTTTCTTT.